The rows below give T cell receptor beta chains drawn from one sample of a study of T cells after yellow fever vaccination. TCRdb called the 5' RACE reads again in MiXCR, with one record for every CDR3 protein. Of 70,000 or so distinct CDR3 sequences listed, approximately 5% are singletons. Sequencing was performed on CD4+ T cells sorted from PBMCs, taken more than 13 days after the first yellow fever vaccination. The receptors derive from a man between 18 and 35 years old who received the YFV17D yellow fever vaccine. Each CDR3 is given with its conserved first and last residue. A D gene is named only where the DNA matches it firmly. Clone size is shown for a subset of rows, as once, few, many or a class of expanded clone.

D gene: NA
V gene: TRBV9
clone size: many
J gene: TRBJ1-2
CDR3 DNA: TGTGCCAGCAGCGTAGAGGTTGCGGGGATTAACTATGGCTACACCTTC
CDR3 protein: CASSVEVAGINYGYTF

D gene: NA
V gene: TRBV4-3
clone size: many
J gene: TRBJ1-5
CDR3 DNA: TGCGCCAGCAGCCAAGAGGCGGTGCATCAGCCCCAGCATTTT
CDR3 protein: CASSQEAVHQPQHF

D gene: NA
V gene: TRBV6-2/TRBV6-3
clone size: many
J gene: TRBJ2-1
CDR3 DNA: TGTGCCAGCCAGAGGAGGATGGAGTACGATGAGCAGTTCTTC
CDR3 protein: CASQRRMEYDEQFF

D gene: NA
V gene: TRBV20-1
clone size: many
J gene: TRBJ2-5
CDR3 DNA: TGCAGTGCGTTCCGGACGGAACAAGAGACCCAGTACTTC
CDR3 protein: CSAFRTEQETQYF

D gene: NA
V gene: TRBV5-1
clone size: many
J gene: TRBJ2-3
CDR3 DNA: TGCGCCAGCAGCTTGGGTCATAACACAGATACGCAGTATTTT
CDR3 protein: CASSLGHNTDTQYF

D gene: NA
V gene: TRBV5-1
clone size: many
J gene: TRBJ2-2
CDR3 DNA: TGCGCCAGCAGCTTGGACAGGGTGGGGACCGGGGAGCTGTTTTTT
CDR3 protein: CASSLDRVGTGELFF

D gene: NA
V gene: TRBV3-1
clone size: many
J gene: TRBJ2-5
CDR3 DNA: TGTGCCAGCAGGAGAGAGGGAGGAAAGACCCAGTACTTC
CDR3 protein: CASRREGGKTQYF

D gene: NA
V gene: TRBV5-1
clone size: NA
J gene: TRBJ2-5
CDR3 DNA: TGCGCCAGCAGCTTTATGGACAGACAAGAGACCCAGTACTTC
CDR3 protein: CASSFMDRQETQYF

D gene: NA
V gene: TRBV20-1
clone size: many
J gene: TRBJ1-2
CDR3 DNA: TGCAGTGCCCCCGGGGGGCAGGGTGGTGGCTATGGCTACACCTTC
CDR3 protein: CSAPGGQGGGYGYTF

D gene: NA
V gene: TRBV12-3/TRBV12-4
clone size: many
J gene: TRBJ1-5
CDR3 DNA: TGTGCCAGCAGTTTCGATGGGAGACATCAGCCCCAGCATTTT
CDR3 protein: CASSFDGRHQPQHF

D gene: TRBD1
V gene: TRBV10-3
clone size: many
J gene: TRBJ2-3
CDR3 DNA: TGTGCCATCAGGAAAACAGGGGGGACAGATACGCAGTATTTT
CDR3 protein: CAIRKTGGTDTQYF

D gene: TRBD1
V gene: TRBV28
clone size: many
J gene: TRBJ2-3
CDR3 DNA: TGTGCCAGCAGTTTAGGACAGGGGACAGATACGCAGTATTTT
CDR3 protein: CASSLGQGTDTQYF

D gene: NA
V gene: TRBV12-3/TRBV12-4
clone size: many
J gene: TRBJ1-1
CDR3 DNA: TGTGCCAGCAGTTTCAGGGGTAGGACTGAAGCTTTCTTT
CDR3 protein: CASSFRGRTEAFF

D gene: NA
V gene: TRBV7-8
clone size: many
J gene: TRBJ2-5
CDR3 DNA: TGTGCCAGCAGCCCCAGCGGACAAGAGACCCAGTACTTC
CDR3 protein: CASSPSGQETQYF

D gene: NA
V gene: TRBV5-1
clone size: many
J gene: TRBJ1-1
CDR3 DNA: TGCGCCAGCAGAGTCCTCGGCCACCCCAGCACTGAAGCTTTCTTT
CDR3 protein: CASRVLGHPSTEAFF

D gene: NA
V gene: TRBV2
clone size: many
J gene: TRBJ2-1
CDR3 DNA: TGTGCCAGCAGCCGAATCCCTCCGGGGGAGCAGTTCTTC
CDR3 protein: CASSRIPPGEQFF

D gene: NA
V gene: TRBV7-2
clone size: many
J gene: TRBJ2-3
CDR3 DNA: TGTGCCAGCAGCTTCAATACGCAGTATTTT
CDR3 protein: CASSFNTQYF

D gene: TRBD1
V gene: TRBV5-6
clone size: many
J gene: TRBJ2-3
CDR3 DNA: TGTGCCAGCAGCCTGGACAGGGTGGATACGCAGTATTTT
CDR3 protein: CASSLDRVDTQYF

D gene: NA
V gene: TRBV12-3/TRBV12-4
clone size: few
J gene: TRBJ2-3
CDR3 DNA: TGTGCCAGCAGCCATCAGAGGGGAGATACGCAGTATTTT
CDR3 protein: CASSHQRGDTQYF

D gene: NA
V gene: TRBV11-1
clone size: medium-sized
J gene: TRBJ2-4
CDR3 DNA: TGTGCCAGCAGCGGGCTCTCCAAAAACATTCAGTACTTC
CDR3 protein: CASSGLSKNIQYF

D gene: NA
V gene: TRBV24-1
clone size: many
J gene: TRBJ2-1
CDR3 DNA: TGTGCCACCAGTGATCCGGGGGAGTCCTACAATGAGCAGTTCTTC
CDR3 protein: CATSDPGESYNEQFF

D gene: NA
V gene: TRBV4-3
clone size: many
J gene: TRBJ1-4
CDR3 DNA: TGCGCCAGCAGCCAAGAACGGTCGAATGAAAAACTGTTTTTT
CDR3 protein: CASSQERSNEKLFF

D gene: NA
V gene: TRBV30
clone size: many
J gene: TRBJ2-1
CDR3 DNA: TGTGCCTGGAGTGACTACTACAGTGAGCAGTTCTTC
CDR3 protein: CAWSDYYSEQFF

D gene: TRBD1
V gene: TRBV19
clone size: NA
J gene: TRBJ1-2
CDR3 DNA: TGTGCCAGTACTGGACAGGGAGAGAACTATGGCTACACCTTC
CDR3 protein: CASTGQGENYGYTF

D gene: TRBD1
V gene: TRBV10-1
clone size: many
J gene: TRBJ1-1
CDR3 DNA: TGCGCCAGCGAGTTCCGGGACAGGGTACTAACTTTCTTT
CDR3 protein: CASEFRDRVLTFF

D gene: NA
V gene: TRBV5-5
clone size: many
J gene: TRBJ1-5
CDR3 DNA: TGTGCCAGCAGCTGGGCCTACGGTGTCAATCAGCCCCAGCATTTT
CDR3 protein: CASSWAYGVNQPQHF

D gene: NA
V gene: TRBV7-7
clone size: many
J gene: TRBJ2-5
CDR3 DNA: TGTGCCAGCAGCTTTAGTAGCCAAGAGACCCAGTACTTC
CDR3 protein: CASSFSSQETQYF

D gene: NA
V gene: TRBV5-1
clone size: many
J gene: TRBJ1-1
CDR3 DNA: TGCGCCAGCAGCCCCCAGACGGTTGGGAACACTGAAGCTTTCTTT
CDR3 protein: CASSPQTVGNTEAFF

D gene: NA
V gene: TRBV27
clone size: many
J gene: TRBJ2-6
CDR3 DNA: TGTGCCAGCAGTGGCGGGGGCTTCTCTGGGGCCAACGTCCTGACTTTC
CDR3 protein: CASSGGGFSGANVLTF

D gene: NA
V gene: TRBV7-2
clone size: many
J gene: TRBJ2-2
CDR3 DNA: TGTGCCAGCAGCCCTAAGGCGGATCCGAACACCGGGGAGCTGTTTTTT
CDR3 protein: CASSPKADPNTGELFF

D gene: NA
V gene: TRBV7-9
clone size: many
J gene: TRBJ2-1
CDR3 DNA: TGTGCCAGCAGCTTAGTGGGGTACAATGAGCAGTTCTTC
CDR3 protein: CASSLVGYNEQFF

D gene: NA
V gene: TRBV7-2
clone size: many
J gene: TRBJ1-1
CDR3 DNA: TGTGCCAGCAGCACCCAGGCGAACACTGAAGCTTTCTTT
CDR3 protein: CASSTQANTEAFF

D gene: NA
V gene: TRBV4-3
clone size: many
J gene: TRBJ1-2
CDR3 DNA: TGCGCCAGCAGCCAAGATCGTAGGGGCGGTGGCTACACCTTC
CDR3 protein: CASSQDRRGGGYTF

D gene: TRBD2
V gene: TRBV20-1
clone size: many
J gene: TRBJ2-5
CDR3 DNA: TGCAGTGCTAGGGGGTCTAGCGGGGGGAGACAAGAGACCCAGTACTTC
CDR3 protein: CSARGSSGGRQETQYF

D gene: NA
V gene: TRBV12-3/TRBV12-4
clone size: many
J gene: TRBJ2-1
CDR3 DNA: TGTGCCAGCAGCGGGTACAATGAGCAGTTCTTC
CDR3 protein: CASSGYNEQFF

D gene: TRBD1
V gene: TRBV29-1
clone size: many
J gene: TRBJ2-5
CDR3 DNA: TGCAGCTGGGGGGACAGGTATCCAGAGACCCAGTACTTC
CDR3 protein: CSWGDRYPETQYF

D gene: TRBD1
V gene: TRBV20-1
clone size: many
J gene: TRBJ2-5
CDR3 DNA: TGCAGTGCTCTGACAGGGGGCGCTGAGACCCAGTACTTC
CDR3 protein: CSALTGGAETQYF

D gene: TRBD1
V gene: TRBV18
clone size: many
J gene: TRBJ2-3
CDR3 DNA: TGTGCCAGCTCGCCTTGGACAGGCTTCACAGATACGCAGTATTTT
CDR3 protein: CASSPWTGFTDTQYF

D gene: TRBD2
V gene: TRBV9
clone size: NA
J gene: TRBJ2-1
CDR3 DNA: TGTGCCAGCAGCGTAGGGGGGGGGTACAATGAGCAGTTCTTC
CDR3 protein: CASSVGGGYNEQFF

D gene: NA
V gene: TRBV5-6
clone size: many
J gene: TRBJ2-3
CDR3 DNA: TGTGCCAGCAGCTTCGGAGTACGGGCCGATACGCAGTATTTT
CDR3 protein: CASSFGVRADTQYF

D gene: TRBD1
V gene: TRBV2
clone size: many
J gene: TRBJ2-7
CDR3 DNA: TGTGCCAGCCGAGACAGGGGGCCCTCCGAGCAGTACTTC
CDR3 protein: CASRDRGPSEQYF

D gene: NA
V gene: TRBV20-1
clone size: many
J gene: TRBJ2-3
CDR3 DNA: TGCAGGGCGATGGGGGGTCCGGATACGCAGTATTTT
CDR3 protein: CRAMGGPDTQYF

D gene: TRBD2
V gene: TRBV2
clone size: NA
J gene: TRBJ2-7
CDR3 DNA: TGTGCCAGCAGTGAAAGGCTAGCGGGGCTCGAGCAGTACTTC
CDR3 protein: CASSERLAGLEQYF

D gene: TRBD2
V gene: TRBV2
clone size: many
J gene: TRBJ2-3
CDR3 DNA: TGTGCCAGCAGTGTAAGCGGGGTGGGAGATACGCAGTATTTT
CDR3 protein: CASSVSGVGDTQYF

D gene: TRBD1
V gene: TRBV5-1
clone size: many
J gene: TRBJ1-1
CDR3 DNA: TGCGCCAGCAGCTTTGGAGGACAGGCCCCGAACACTGAAGCTTTCTTT
CDR3 protein: CASSFGGQAPNTEAFF

D gene: NA
V gene: TRBV12-3/TRBV12-4
clone size: many
J gene: TRBJ2-1
CDR3 DNA: TGTGCCAGCAGACTCCGGGGGATGTCCTACAATGAGCAGTTCTTC
CDR3 protein: CASRLRGMSYNEQFF

D gene: NA
V gene: TRBV5-1
clone size: many
J gene: TRBJ2-3
CDR3 DNA: TGCGCCAGCAGCTCCGGCCGGCTTCCCCCCGGTACGCAGTATTTT
CDR3 protein: CASSSGRLPPGTQYF

D gene: NA
V gene: TRBV7-6
clone size: many
J gene: TRBJ1-3
CDR3 DNA: TGTGCCAGCGGAGGCCCCAGCTCTGGAAACACCATATATTTT
CDR3 protein: CASGGPSSGNTIYF

D gene: TRBD2
V gene: TRBV20-1
clone size: many
J gene: TRBJ2-2
CDR3 DNA: TGCAGTGCTAGAGGCCTCCGGGACTACGGGCTCGGCGGGGAGCTGTTTTTT
CDR3 protein: CSARGLRDYGLGGELFF

D gene: NA
V gene: TRBV12-3/TRBV12-4
clone size: many
J gene: TRBJ1-5
CDR3 DNA: TGTGCCAGCAGAGACACAGGGAATCAGCCCCAGCATTTT
CDR3 protein: CASRDTGNQPQHF

D gene: NA
V gene: TRBV12-3/TRBV12-4
clone size: many
J gene: TRBJ2-1
CDR3 DNA: TGTGCCAGCAGTTTAGCCCACGGCAATGAGCAGTTCTTC
CDR3 protein: CASSLAHGNEQFF

D gene: NA
V gene: TRBV5-1
clone size: many
J gene: TRBJ1-1
CDR3 DNA: TGCGCCAGCAGCTTCCAGGGTGGGGGGAACACTGAAGCTTTCTTT
CDR3 protein: CASSFQGGGNTEAFF

D gene: NA
V gene: TRBV20-1
clone size: many
J gene: TRBJ1-5
CDR3 DNA: TGCAGTGCTAGAGATCAGCCCCACCAGCCCCAGCATTTT
CDR3 protein: CSARDQPHQPQHF